This T cell receptor (beta chain) is drawn from a study of blood T cell repertoires in COVID-19. The CDR3 loop spans 16 amino acids. The germline V gene encodes CDR1 MGHDK and CDR2 SYGVNS. With V trimmed by 4 bases and J by 2 bases, 9 bases remained unmatched. Using immunoSEQ multiplex PCR, the repertoire was profiled, and TCRdb retains in-frame clones only, with some absent. The profile shows 200,000 to 250,000 clones, just under 90% of them singletons. The chain links TRBV25-1 to TRBJ2-7, with TRBD1 matching 9 bases. Specimen: peripheral blood. The sequence came from a man aged 25-45 years with COVID-19, enrolled during active disease. The CDR3 region is CASSVMGQGSPYEQYF. In DNA form, the CDR3 reads TGTGCCAGCAGTGTCATGGGACAGGGCTCTCCCTACGAGCAGTACTTC.